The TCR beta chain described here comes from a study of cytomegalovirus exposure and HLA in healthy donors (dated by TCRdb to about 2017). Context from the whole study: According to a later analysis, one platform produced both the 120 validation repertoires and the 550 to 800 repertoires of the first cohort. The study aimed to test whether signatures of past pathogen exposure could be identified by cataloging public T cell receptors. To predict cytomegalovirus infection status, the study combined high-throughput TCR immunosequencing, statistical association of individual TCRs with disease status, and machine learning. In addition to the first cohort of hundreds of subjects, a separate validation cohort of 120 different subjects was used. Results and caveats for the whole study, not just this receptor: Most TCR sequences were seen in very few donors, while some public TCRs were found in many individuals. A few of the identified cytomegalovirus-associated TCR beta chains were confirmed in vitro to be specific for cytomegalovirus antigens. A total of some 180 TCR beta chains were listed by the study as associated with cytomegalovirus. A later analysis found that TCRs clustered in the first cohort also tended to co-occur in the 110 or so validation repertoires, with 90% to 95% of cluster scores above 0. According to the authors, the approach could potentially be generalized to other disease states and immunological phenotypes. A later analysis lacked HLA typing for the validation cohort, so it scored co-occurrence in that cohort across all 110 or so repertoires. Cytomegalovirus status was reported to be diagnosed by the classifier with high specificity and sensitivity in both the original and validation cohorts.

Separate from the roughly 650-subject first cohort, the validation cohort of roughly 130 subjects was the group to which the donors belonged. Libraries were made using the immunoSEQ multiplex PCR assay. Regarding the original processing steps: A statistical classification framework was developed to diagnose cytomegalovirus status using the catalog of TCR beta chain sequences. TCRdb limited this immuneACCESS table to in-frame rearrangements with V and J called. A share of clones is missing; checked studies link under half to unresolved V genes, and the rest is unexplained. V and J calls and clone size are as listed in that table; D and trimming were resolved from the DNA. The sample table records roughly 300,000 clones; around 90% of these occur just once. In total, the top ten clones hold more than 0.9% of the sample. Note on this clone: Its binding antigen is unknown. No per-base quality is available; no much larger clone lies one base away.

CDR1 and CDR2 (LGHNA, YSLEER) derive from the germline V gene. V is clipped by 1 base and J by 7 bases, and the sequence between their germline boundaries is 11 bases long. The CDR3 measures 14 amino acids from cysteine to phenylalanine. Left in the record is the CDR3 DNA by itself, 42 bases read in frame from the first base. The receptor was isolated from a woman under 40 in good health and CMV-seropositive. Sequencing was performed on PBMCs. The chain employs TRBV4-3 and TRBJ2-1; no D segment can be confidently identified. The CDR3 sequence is CASSQGFGENEQFF. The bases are TGCGCCAGCAGCCAAGGATTCGGCGAGAATGAGCAGTTCTTC.